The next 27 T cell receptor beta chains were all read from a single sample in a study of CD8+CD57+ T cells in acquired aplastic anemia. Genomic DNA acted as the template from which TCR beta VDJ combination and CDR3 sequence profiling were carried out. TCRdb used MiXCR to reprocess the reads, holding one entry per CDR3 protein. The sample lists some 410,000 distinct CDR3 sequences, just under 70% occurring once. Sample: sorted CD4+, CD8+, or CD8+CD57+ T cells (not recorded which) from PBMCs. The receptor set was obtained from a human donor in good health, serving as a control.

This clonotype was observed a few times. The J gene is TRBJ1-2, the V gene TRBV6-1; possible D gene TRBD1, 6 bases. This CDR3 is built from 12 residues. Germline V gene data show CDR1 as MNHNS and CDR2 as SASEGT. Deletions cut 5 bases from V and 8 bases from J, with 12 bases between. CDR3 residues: CASSFGGRGYTF. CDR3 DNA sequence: TGTGCCAGCAGTTTTGGGGGCAGGGGCTACACCTTC.

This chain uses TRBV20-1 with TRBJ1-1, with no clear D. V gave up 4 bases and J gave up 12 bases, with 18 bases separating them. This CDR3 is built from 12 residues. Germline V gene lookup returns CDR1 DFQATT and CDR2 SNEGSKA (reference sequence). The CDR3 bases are TGCAGTGCTATCGCTGGAGCAACTACGCCTTTCTTT. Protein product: CSAIAGATTPFF.

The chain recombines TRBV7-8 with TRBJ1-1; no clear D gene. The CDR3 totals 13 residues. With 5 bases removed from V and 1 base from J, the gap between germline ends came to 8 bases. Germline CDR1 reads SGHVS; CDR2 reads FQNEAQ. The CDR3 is CASSAWGNTEAFF. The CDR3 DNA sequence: TGTGCCAGCAGCGCCTGGGGGAACACTGAAGCTTTCTTT. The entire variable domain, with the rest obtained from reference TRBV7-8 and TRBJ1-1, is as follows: GAGVSQSPRYKVAKRGQDVALRCDPISGHVSLFWYQQALGQGPEFLTYFQNEAQLDKSGLPSDRFFAERPEGSVSTLKIQRTQQEDSAVYLCASSAWGNTEAFFGQGTRLTVV.

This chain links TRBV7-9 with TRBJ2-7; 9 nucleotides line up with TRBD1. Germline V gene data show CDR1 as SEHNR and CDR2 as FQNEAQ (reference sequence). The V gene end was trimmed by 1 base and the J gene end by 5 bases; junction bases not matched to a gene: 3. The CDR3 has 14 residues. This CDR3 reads CASSLGTGVHEQYF. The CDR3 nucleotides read TGTGCCAGCAGCTTAGGGACAGGGGTCCACGAGCAGTACTTC.

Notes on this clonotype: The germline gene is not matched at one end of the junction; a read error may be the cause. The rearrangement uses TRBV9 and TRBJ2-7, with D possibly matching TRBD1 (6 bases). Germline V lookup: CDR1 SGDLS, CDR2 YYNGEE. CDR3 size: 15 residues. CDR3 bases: TGTGCCAGCAGCCAAAGGACAGAGGGCTCCTACGAGGAGTACTTC. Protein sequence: CASSQRTEGSYEEYF.

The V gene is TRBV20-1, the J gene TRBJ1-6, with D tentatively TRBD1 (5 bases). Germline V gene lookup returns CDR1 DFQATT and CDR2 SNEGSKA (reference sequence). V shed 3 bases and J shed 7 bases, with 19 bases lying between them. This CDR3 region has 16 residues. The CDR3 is CSARGSGDYANSPLHF. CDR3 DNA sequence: TGCAGTGCTAGGGGTAGCGGGGACTACGCGAATTCACCCCTCCACTTT.

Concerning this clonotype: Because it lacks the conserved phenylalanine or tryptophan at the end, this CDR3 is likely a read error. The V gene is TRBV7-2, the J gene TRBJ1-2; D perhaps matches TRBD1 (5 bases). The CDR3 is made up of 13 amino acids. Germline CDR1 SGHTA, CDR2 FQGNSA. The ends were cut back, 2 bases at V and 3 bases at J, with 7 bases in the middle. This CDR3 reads CASSLPGYYGYTV. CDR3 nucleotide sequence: TGTGCCAGCAGCTTACCAGGGTACTATGGCTACACCGTC.

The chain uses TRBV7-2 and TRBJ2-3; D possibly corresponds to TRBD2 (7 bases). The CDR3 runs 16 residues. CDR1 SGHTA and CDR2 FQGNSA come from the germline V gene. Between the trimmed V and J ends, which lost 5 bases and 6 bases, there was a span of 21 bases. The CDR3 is CASSHIVEGGRDTQYF. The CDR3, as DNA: TGTGCCAGCAGCCACATTGTTGAGGGGGGGCGCGATACGCAGTATTTT. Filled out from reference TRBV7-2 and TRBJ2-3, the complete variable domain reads GAGVSQSPSNKVTEKGKDVELRCDPISGHTALYWYRQSLGQGLEFLIYFQGNSAPDKSGLPSDRFSAERTGGSVSTLTIQRTQQEDSAVYLCASSHIVEGGRDTQYFGPGTRLTVL.

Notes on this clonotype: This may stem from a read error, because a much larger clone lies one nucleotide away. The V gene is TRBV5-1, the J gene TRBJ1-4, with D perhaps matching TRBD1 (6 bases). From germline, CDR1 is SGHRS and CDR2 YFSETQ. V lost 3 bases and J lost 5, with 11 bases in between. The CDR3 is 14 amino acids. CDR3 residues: CASSWGAGNEKLFF. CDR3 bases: TGCGCCAGCAGCTGGGGGGCCGGGAATGAAAAACTGTTTTTT.

CDR3: CASSIGRNNYGYTF. The DNA of the CDR3 is TGCGCCAGCAGTATAGGAAGAAATAACTATGGCTACACCTTC. This sequence joins TRBV10-1 and TRBJ1-2, with no clear D. The CDR3 totals 14 residues. Trimming removed 5 bases at V and 1 base at J, with 11 bases between. Germline lookup yields CDR1 WNHNN and CDR2 SYGVQD (reference sequence).

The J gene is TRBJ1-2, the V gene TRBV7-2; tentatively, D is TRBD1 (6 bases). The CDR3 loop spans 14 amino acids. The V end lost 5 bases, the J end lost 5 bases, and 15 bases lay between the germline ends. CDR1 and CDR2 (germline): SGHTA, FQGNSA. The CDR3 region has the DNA TGTGCCAGCAGCAGCGGGGGGGCGGTGTATGGCTACACCTTC. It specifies CASSSGGAVYGYTF. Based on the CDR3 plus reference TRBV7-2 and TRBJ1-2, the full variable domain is GAGVSQSPSNKVTEKGKDVELRCDPISGHTALYWYRQSLGQGLEFLIYFQGNSAPDKSGLPSDRFSAERTGGSVSTLTIQRTQQEDSAVYLCASSSGGAVYGYTFGSGTRLTVV.

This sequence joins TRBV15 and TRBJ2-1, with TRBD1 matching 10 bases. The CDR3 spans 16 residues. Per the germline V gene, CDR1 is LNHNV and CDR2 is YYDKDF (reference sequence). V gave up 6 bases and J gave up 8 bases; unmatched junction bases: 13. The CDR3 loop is CATRPLDRGRRYEQFF. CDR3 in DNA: TGTGCCACCAGACCCCTTGACAGGGGGCGAAGGTATGAGCAGTTCTTC.

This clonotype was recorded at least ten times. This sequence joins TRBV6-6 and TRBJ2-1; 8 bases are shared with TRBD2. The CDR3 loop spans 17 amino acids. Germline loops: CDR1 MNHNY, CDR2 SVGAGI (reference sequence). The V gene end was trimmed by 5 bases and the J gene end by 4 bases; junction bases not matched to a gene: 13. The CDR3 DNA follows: TGTGCCAGCAGTGGCAGTAGGAGTAGCGGGGAGTACAATGAGCAGTTCTTC. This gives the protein CASSGSRSSGEYNEQFF.

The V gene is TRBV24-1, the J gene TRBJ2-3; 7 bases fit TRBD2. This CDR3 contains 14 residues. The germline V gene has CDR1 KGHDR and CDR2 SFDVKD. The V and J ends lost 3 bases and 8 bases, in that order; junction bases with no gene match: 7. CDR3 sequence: CATSDTSGEGTQYF. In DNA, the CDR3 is TGTGCCACCAGTGATACCAGCGGGGAGGGTACGCAGTATTTT.

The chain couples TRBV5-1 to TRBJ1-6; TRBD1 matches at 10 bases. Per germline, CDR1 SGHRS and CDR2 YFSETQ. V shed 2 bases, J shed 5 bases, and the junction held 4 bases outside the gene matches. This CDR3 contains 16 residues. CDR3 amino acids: CASSLRGQGDNSPLHF. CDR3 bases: TGCGCCAGCAGCTTACGTGGACAGGGGGATAATTCACCCCTCCACTTT.

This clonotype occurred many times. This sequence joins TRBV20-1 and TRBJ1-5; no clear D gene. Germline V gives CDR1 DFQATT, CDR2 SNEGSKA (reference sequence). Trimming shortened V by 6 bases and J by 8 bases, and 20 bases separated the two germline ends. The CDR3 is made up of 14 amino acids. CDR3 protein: CSAPRPPAGEPQHF. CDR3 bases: TGCAGTGCGCCGCGACCCCCGGCCGGTGAGCCCCAGCATTTT.

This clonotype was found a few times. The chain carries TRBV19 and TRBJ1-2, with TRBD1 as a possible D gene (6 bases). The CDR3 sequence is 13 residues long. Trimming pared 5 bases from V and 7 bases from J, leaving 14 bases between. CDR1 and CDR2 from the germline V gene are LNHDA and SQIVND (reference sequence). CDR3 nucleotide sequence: TGTGCCAGTAGTGACGACCAGGGGTTTGGCTACACCTTC. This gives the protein CASSDDQGFGYTF. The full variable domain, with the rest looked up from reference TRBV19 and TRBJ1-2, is DGGITQSPKYLFRKEGQNVTLSCEQNLNHDAMYWYRQDPGQGLRLIYYSQIVNDFQKGDIAEGYSVSREKKESFPLTVTSAQKNPTAFYLCASSDDQGFGYTFGSGTRLTVV.

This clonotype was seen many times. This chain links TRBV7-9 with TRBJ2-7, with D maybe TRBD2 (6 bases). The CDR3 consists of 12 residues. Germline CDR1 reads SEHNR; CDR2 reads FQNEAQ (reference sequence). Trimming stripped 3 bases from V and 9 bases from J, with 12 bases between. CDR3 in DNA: TGTGCCAGCAGCTTGGAGGGAGCCGGGCAGTACTTC. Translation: CASSLEGAGQYF.

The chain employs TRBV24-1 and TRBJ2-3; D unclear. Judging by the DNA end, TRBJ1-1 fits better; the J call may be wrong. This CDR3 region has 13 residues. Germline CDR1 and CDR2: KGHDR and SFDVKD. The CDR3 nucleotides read TGTGCCACCAGTCTAGACCTGGGCACTGAAGCTTTCTTT. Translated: CATSLDLGTEAFF.

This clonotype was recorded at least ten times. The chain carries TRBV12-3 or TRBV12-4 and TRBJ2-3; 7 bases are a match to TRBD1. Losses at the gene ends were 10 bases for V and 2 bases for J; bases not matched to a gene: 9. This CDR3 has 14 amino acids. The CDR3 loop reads CATGTARNTDTQYF. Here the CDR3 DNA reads TGTGCCACCGGGACAGCGCGCAACACAGATACGCAGTATTTT.

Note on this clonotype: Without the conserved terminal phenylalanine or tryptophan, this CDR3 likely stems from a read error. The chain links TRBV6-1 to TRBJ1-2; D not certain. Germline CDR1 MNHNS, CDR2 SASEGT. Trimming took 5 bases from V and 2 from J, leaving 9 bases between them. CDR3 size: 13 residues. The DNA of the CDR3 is TGTGCCAGCAGTCCCGACAAGAACTATGGCTACACCTCC. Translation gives CASSPDKNYGYTS.

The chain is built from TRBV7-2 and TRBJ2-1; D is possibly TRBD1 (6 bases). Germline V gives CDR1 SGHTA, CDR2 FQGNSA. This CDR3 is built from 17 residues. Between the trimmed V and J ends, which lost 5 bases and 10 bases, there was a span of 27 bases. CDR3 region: CASSRLRGRGAYEEQFF. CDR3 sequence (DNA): TGTGCCAGCAGCCGACTTAGGGGCAGGGGAGCGTACGAGGAGCAGTTCTTC.

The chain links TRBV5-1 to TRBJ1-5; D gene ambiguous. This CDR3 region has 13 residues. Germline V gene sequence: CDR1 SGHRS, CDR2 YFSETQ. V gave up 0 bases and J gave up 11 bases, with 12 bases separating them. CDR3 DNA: TGCGCCAGCAGCTTGGAAAATGGAAACACCCAGCATTTT. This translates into CASSLENGNTQHF. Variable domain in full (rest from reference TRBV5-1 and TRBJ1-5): KAGVTQTPRYLIKTRGQQVTLSCSPISGHRSVSWYQQTPGQGLQFLFEYFSETQRNKGNFPGRFSGRQFSNSRSEMNVSTLELGDSALYLCASSLENGNTQHFGDGTRLSIL.

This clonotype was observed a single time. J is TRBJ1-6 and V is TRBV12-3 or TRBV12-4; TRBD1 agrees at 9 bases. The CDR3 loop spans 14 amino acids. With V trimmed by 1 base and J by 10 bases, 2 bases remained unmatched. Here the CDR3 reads CASSLDRGQSPLHF. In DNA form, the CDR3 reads TGTGCCAGCAGTTTAGACAGGGGGCAATCACCCCTCCACTTT.

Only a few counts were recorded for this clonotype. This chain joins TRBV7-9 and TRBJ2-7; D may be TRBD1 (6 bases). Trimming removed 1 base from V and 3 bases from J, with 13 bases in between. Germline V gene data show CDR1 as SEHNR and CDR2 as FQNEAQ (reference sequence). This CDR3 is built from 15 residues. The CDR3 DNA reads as TGTGCCAGCAGCTTAGTGGTCGGGGACATCTACGAGCAGTACTTC. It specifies CASSLVVGDIYEQYF.

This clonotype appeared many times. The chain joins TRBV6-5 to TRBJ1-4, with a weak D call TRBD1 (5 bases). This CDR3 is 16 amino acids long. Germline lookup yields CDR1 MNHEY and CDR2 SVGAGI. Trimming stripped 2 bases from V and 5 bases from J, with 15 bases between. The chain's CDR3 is CASSYLRGGKNEKLFF. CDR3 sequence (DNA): TGTGCCAGCAGTTACCTCCGCGGGGGGAAAAATGAAAAACTGTTTTTT.

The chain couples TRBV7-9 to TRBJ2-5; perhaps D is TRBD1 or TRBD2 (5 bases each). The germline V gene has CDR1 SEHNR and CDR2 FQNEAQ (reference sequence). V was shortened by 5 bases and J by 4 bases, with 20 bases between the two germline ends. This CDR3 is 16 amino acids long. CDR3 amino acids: CASSPTRGRRRETQYF. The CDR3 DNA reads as TGTGCCAGCAGCCCGACGAGGGGACGACGTAGAGAGACCCAGTACTTC.